This TCR beta chain was identified in a study of blood T cell repertoires in COVID-19. Study summary: COVID-19 samples collected from the United States, Italy and Spain covered acute and convalescent phases. T cells, B-cell-depleted T cells, or PBMCs provided the cDNA or gDNA that served as material.

Source study methods: Amplification from reference gene primers served as the basis for estimated nucleated cell counts. Sequencing used immunoSEQ multiplex PCR; TCRdb keeps in-frame clones, though not all of them. V and J calls and clone size are as listed in that table; D and trimming were resolved from the DNA. Of 240,000 or so clones in the sample, about 83% were seen once. The CDR3 is 14 amino acids. Trimming shortened V by 6 bases and J by 1 base, and 9 bases separated the two germline ends. The germline V gene has CDR1 LNHDA and CDR2 SQIVND (reference sequence). The rearrangement joins TRBV19 to TRBJ1-4, with a weak D call TRBD1 (5 bases). This sequence originates from a man older than 75 with acute or convalescent COVID-19. Sequences were obtained from peripheral blood. The CDR3 protein is CASRRTGTNEKLFF. The CDR3 bases are TGTGCCAGTAGGCGAACAGGAACTAATGAAAAACTGTTTTTT.